The sequence of this TCR beta chain was determined in a study of T-cell reconstitution after alpha-beta-depleted transplantation in children. V lost 0 bases and J lost 8, with 11 bases in between. CDR3 length: 13 residues. Germline-derived CDR1 and CDR2 are SGDLS and YYNGEE. For TCRbeta, the library was prepared with unique molecular identifiers. From the PCR reads, TCRdb called clonotypes with MiXCR, one entry per CDR3 protein. This repertoire shows 350,000 to 400,000 distinct CDR3 sequences, about an eighth found once; its top ten account for 4% to 5.5%. The receptor was derived from a human donor who donated a stem cell graft to a child with Fanconi anemia. Sequencing was performed on PBMCs, taken from the stem cell graft. The rearrangement joins TRBV9 to TRBJ1-2; no firm D call. CDR3 region: CASSVDGVGGYTF. The DNA of the CDR3 is TGTGCCAGCAGCGTAGATGGAGTTGGGGGCTACACCTTC.